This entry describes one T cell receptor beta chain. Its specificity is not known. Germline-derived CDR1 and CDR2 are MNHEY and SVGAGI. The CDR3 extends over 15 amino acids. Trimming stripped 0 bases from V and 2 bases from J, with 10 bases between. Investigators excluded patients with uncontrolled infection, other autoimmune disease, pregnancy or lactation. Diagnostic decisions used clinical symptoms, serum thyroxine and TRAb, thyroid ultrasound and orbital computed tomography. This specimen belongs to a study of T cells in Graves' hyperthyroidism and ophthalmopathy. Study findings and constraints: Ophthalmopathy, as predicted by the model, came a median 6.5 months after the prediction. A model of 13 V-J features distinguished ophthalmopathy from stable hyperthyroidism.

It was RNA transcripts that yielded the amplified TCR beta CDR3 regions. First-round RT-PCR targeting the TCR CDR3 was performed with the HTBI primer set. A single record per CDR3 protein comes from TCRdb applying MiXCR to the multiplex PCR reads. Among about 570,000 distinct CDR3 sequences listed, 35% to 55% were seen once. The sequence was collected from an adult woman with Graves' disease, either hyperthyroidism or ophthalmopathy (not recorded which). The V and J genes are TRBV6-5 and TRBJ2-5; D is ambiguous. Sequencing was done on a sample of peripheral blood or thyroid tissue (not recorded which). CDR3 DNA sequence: TGTGCCAGCAGTTACTCGTACGCGCTACAAGAGACCCAGTACTTC. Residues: CASSYSYALQETQYF.